The text below deals with one TCR beta chain. As yet, its antigen is unknown. The source of the sample is a study of cytomegalovirus exposure and HLA in healthy donors. Overall study: The approximately 110 validation repertoires used the same platform as the 650 to 750 first-cohort repertoires, a later analysis reported. General study points: The authors listed 164 TCR beta chains as cytomegalovirus-associated. The tendency of first-cohort TCR clusters to co-occur in the 120 validation repertoires was identified by a subsequent analysis.

Repertoires were generated with immunoSEQ multiplex PCR, while TCRdb's copy carries only in-frame clones and drops some. The sample records roughly 73,000 clones, approximately 95% being singletons. From the approximately 120-subject validation cohort, which was separate from the roughly 610-subject first cohort, the donors were drawn. The specimen was PBMCs. This receptor was identified in a man between 18 and 29 years old in good health and CMV-seropositive.

The chain's CDR3 is CASSVGHGDTQYF. The CDR3 DNA sequence: TGTGCCAGCAGCGTGGGACACGGAGACACCCAGTACTTC. The genes are TRBV9 and TRBJ2-5; D might be TRBD1 (6 bases). CDR3 length equals 13 residues. Germline CDR1 reads SGDLS; CDR2 reads YYNGEE. The V end was cut by 2 bases, the J end by 8 bases, with 13 bases between. The full variable domain, in which reference TRBV9 and TRBJ2-5 provide the parts outside the CDR3, is DSGVTQTPKHLITATGQRVTLRCSPRSGDLSVYWYQQSLDQGLQFLIQYYNGEERAKGNILERFSAQQFPDLHSELNLSSLELGDSALYFCASSVGHGDTQYFGPGTRLLVL.